The entry that follows covers one T cell receptor beta chain sequence. This specimen comes from a study of shared clonotypes between healthy human individuals. The CDR3 is made up of 12 amino acids. Germline V gene sequence: CDR1 LNHNV, CDR2 YYDKDF (reference sequence). The V end lost 6 bases, the J end lost 6 bases, and 9 bases lay between the germline ends. The protocol was immunoSEQ multiplex PCR, while the TCRdb copy is restricted to in-frame clones and leaves out a portion. Of about 820,000 clones listed, 85% to 95% were seen once; the top ten hold around 24%. Only CD45RO-negative cells positively selected for CCR7 counted as naive CD8 cells, so terminally differentiated effector memory CD45RA+ cells were excluded.

Sample: naive CD8+ T cells sorted from blood. This rearrangement joins TRBV15 to TRBJ2-1; a possible D gene is TRBD2 (6 bases). The TCR sequence derives from a man aged 30 to 45 in good health. For the CDR3, the DNA is TGTGCCACCAGTACAGCGGGCAATGAGCAGTTCTTC. This encodes CATSTAGNEQFF.